This T cell receptor (beta chain) was captured in a study of control samples from healthy donors and cancer patients (dated by TCRdb to about 2020). The CDR3 has 14 amino acids, counting the end cysteine and phenylalanine. Just the 42-base CDR3 DNA is kept, in frame starting at base 1. A distance of 9 bases separates the germline ends of V and J, which lose 4 bases and 2 bases respectively. From a lookup of the germline V gene, CDR1 and CDR2 are ENHRY and SYGVKD. This clone was seen a single time. Which antigen it targets is not known. Base qualities are not recorded, but no much larger clone differs from it by a single base. The library was prepared using the immunoSEQ multiplex PCR assay. The clones in this table, taken by TCRdb from immuneACCESS, are in-frame only. Not every clone is retained; where verified, under half of the shortfall comes from an unresolved V gene, and the cause of the rest is unknown. The sample has roughly 160,000 clones on record, about 94% of them singletons. Together, the top ten hold 14% of the sample.

The chain links TRBV10-3 with TRBJ1-3; confidence is insufficient to name the D gene. The specimen was PBMCs. The source is a man aged 60 to 75 with colorectal cancer. The DNA reads as follows: TGTGCCATCAGTGGGGTGGGAACTGGAAACACCATATATTTT. Its amino acids are CAISGVGTGNTIYF.